These 20 T cell receptor beta chains originate from one sample sequenced in a study of T cells in tuberculosis. Only in-frame clones appear in the TCRdb table, and some are missing; sequencing was by immunoSEQ multiplex PCR. This sample carries approximately 49,000 clones, 90% to 95% of them seen once, and the ten largest clones take about 1.5%. The time point was: new active TB diagnosis, blood taken before or within 7 days of starting treatment. The sample here was PBMCs, taken at tuberculosis diagnosis. These receptors were obtained from an adult with tuberculosis.

The rearrangement links TRBV27 to TRBJ1-3, with TRBD1 identical over 9 bases. Per the germline V gene, CDR1 is MNHEY and CDR2 is SMNVEV (reference sequence). The CDR3 spans 19 residues. The V gene end was trimmed by 1 base and the J gene end by 0 bases; junction bases not matched to a gene: 10. Written as DNA, the CDR3 is TGTGCCAGCAGTTTATTCGGAGTAAACAGGGGGCTCTCTGGAAACACCATATATTTT. Encoded protein: CASSLFGVNRGLSGNTIYF.

This chain uses TRBV27 with TRBJ1-1; tentatively, D is TRBD1 (5 bases). This CDR3 comprises 13 residues. Deletions cut 6 bases from V and 1 base from J, with 9 bases between. Germline CDR1 MNHEY, CDR2 SMNVEV (reference sequence). The CDR3 DNA follows: TGTGCCAGCAGCAGGGTGGGGAACACTGAAGCTTTCTTT. Protein product: CASSRVGNTEAFF.

The genes are TRBV7-9 and TRBJ2-7; D might be TRBD2 (6 bases). The length of the CDR3 is 15 residues. Looked up from germline, CDR1 is SEHNR and CDR2 is FQNEAQ (reference sequence). V lost 1 base to trimming and J lost 2 bases, with 12 bases between them. The CDR3 coding sequence is TGTGCCAGCAGCTTAGGACTAGAGACCACCTACGAGCAGTACTTC. Translated: CASSLGLETTYEQYF.

This rearrangement joins TRBV2 to TRBJ1-6; D may be TRBD1 (5 bases). The V end was cut by 2 bases, the J end by 7 bases, with 15 bases between. Germline lookup yields CDR1 SNHLY and CDR2 FYNNEI. This CDR3 comprises 16 residues. CDR3 DNA sequence: TGTGCCAGCAGTGAACGGTCGGGGGGTGGCAATTCACCCCTCCACTTT. It translates to CASSERSGGGNSPLHF.

The chain is built from TRBV30 and TRBJ1-4, with D unclear. In germline, CDR1 is GTSNPN, CDR2 SVGIG (reference sequence). The CDR3 runs 15 residues. V lost 2 bases and J lost 8, with 18 bases in between. CDR3 sequence: CAWSTARGGIEKLFF. CDR3 coding DNA: TGTGCCTGGAGTACTGCCCGGGGAGGAATAGAAAAACTGTTTTTT.

The J gene is TRBJ1-5, the V gene TRBV15; 10 positions agree with TRBD1. Germline-derived CDR1 and CDR2 are LNHNV and YYDKDF (reference sequence). V lost 0 bases to trimming and J lost 5 bases; unmatched junction nucleotides: 7. This CDR3 contains 17 residues. CDR3 nucleotide sequence: TGTGCCACCAGCAGAGATTACGGGGACAGGGGATATCAGCCCCAGCATTTT. Its protein is CATSRDYGDRGYQPQHF. The entire variable domain, with the rest obtained from reference TRBV15 and TRBJ1-5, is as follows: DAMVIQNPRYQVTQFGKPVTLSCSQTLNHNVMYWYQQKSSQAPKLLFHYYDKDFNNEADTPDNFQSRRPNTSFCFLDIRSPGLGDTAMYLCATSRDYGDRGYQPQHFGDGTRLSIL.

V usage is TRBV6-1 and J usage is TRBJ2-3, with 9 positions matching TRBD2. V was pared by 4 bases and J by 3 bases, with 11 bases of the junction left unmatched. The CDR3 is made up of 17 amino acids. The V gene's germline CDR1 is MNHNS and CDR2 SASEGT. CDR3 nucleotide sequence: TGTGCCAGCAGTGCTTTATCCGGGACTAGCAGTACAGATACGCAGTATTTT. It is translated as CASSALSGTSSTDTQYF.

The genes are TRBV15 and TRBJ1-5; D is perhaps TRBD1 (5 bases). The CDR3 runs to 13 residues. CDR1 and CDR2 from the germline V gene are LNHNV and YYDKDF (reference sequence). V dropped 0 bases and J dropped 11 bases, with 11 bases sitting between them. CDR3 loop: CATSRDLGGTQHF. CDR3 sequence (DNA): TGTGCCACCAGCAGAGATTTGGGGGGGACCCAGCATTTT.

This rearrangement joins TRBV9 to TRBJ2-3; 7 nucleotides align to TRBD2. The V gene end was trimmed by 0 bases and the J gene end by 1 base; junction bases not matched to a gene: 8. This CDR3 is built from 17 residues. Germline V gives CDR1 SGDLS, CDR2 YYNGEE. For the CDR3, the DNA is TGTGCCAGCAGCGTAGTAAGCGGGGCGGAGGGCACAGATACGCAGTATTTT. Encoded protein: CASSVVSGAEGTDTQYF.

This clone has a single count. The J gene is TRBJ1-2, the V gene TRBV7-8; D is perhaps TRBD1 (5 bases). Germline CDR1 and CDR2: SGHVS and FQNEAQ. V gave up 5 bases and J gave up 8 bases, with 15 bases separating them. The CDR3 sequence is 13 residues long. Here the CDR3 reads CASSPQGARGYTF. CDR3 DNA sequence: TGTGCCAGCAGCCCCCAGGGTGCGAGAGGCTACACCTTC.

The V gene is TRBV15, the J gene TRBJ1-6, with 7 nucleotides matching TRBD1. CDR1 and CDR2 from the germline V gene are LNHNV and YYDKDF (reference sequence). After removal of 0 bases from V and 9 bases from J, the junction contained 11 bases not matched to a gene. The CDR3 extends over 17 amino acids. The CDR3 protein is CATSRDGQAGGSSPLHF. CDR3 DNA: TGTGCCACCAGCAGAGATGGCCAGGCAGGGGGGAGTTCACCCCTCCACTTT.

This chain links TRBV4-3 with TRBJ2-1; 10 nucleotides agree with TRBD1. Germline V gene lookup returns CDR1 LGHNA and CDR2 YSLEER. The CDR3 loop spans 16 amino acids. J gave up 2 bases and V 0 bases, and 1 base lay outside the gene matches. CDR3 region: CASSQEGTGAYNEQFF. CDR3 in DNA: TGCGCCAGCAGCCAAGAGGGGACAGGGGCCTACAATGAGCAGTTCTTC.

This chain links TRBV6-5 with TRBJ1-2; 7 bases align to TRBD1. The CDR3 is 13 amino acids. V lost 5 bases to trimming and J lost 8 bases; unmatched junction nucleotides: 8. The germline CDR1 and CDR2 sequences are MNHEY and SVGAGI. The CDR3 DNA reads as TGTGCCAGCAGTAAAACAGGGGAACGAGGCTACACCTTC. Protein: CASSKTGERGYTF.

V and J are TRBV18 and TRBJ1-1; tentatively, D is TRBD1 (5 bases). The V and J ends lost 3 bases and 3 bases respectively, with 8 bases between them. The CDR3 is 13 amino acids. Germline V gene data show CDR1 as KGHSH and CDR2 as LQKENI. CDR3 region: CASSPQGYTEAFF. The CDR3 region has the DNA TGTGCCAGCTCACCCCAGGGTTACACTGAAGCTTTCTTT.

The chain employs TRBV5-4 and TRBJ1-2, with a tentative D call TRBD1 (6 bases). There are 16 residues in the CDR3. In germline, CDR1 is SGHNT, CDR2 YYREEE (reference sequence). The V gene lost 2 bases and the J gene lost 6 bases, with 20 bases spanning the gap. This CDR3 is CASSLQLSSGGHGYTF. CDR3 in DNA: TGTGCCAGCAGCTTACAATTGTCCTCGGGGGGCCATGGCTACACCTTC.

V and J are TRBV5-4 and TRBJ2-1; D perhaps matches TRBD2 (6 bases). Trimming shortened V by 4 bases and J by 4 bases, and 15 bases separated the two germline ends. There are 15 residues in the CDR3. Germline values: CDR1 SGHNT, CDR2 YYREEE (reference sequence). In DNA form, the CDR3 reads TGTGCCAGCAGCATCAGAGCGGGTCTTTACAATGAGCAGTTCTTC. It encodes CASSIRAGLYNEQFF. Based on the CDR3 plus reference TRBV5-4 and TRBJ2-1, the full variable domain is ETGVTQSPTHLIKTRGQQVTLRCSSQSGHNTVSWYQQALGQGPQFIFQYYREEENGRGNFPPRFSGLQFPNYSSELNVNALELDDSALYLCASSIRAGLYNEQFFGPGTRLTVL.

V and J are TRBV5-1 and TRBJ2-5; 8 nucleotides agree with TRBD2. This CDR3 contains 15 residues. Germline CDR1 is SGHRS and CDR2 is YFSETQ. The V and J ends lost 4 bases and 3 bases, in that order; junction bases with no gene match: 8. The CDR3 loop reads CASSPALSGKETQYF. The CDR3 DNA sequence: TGCGCCAGCAGCCCCGCCCTTAGCGGGAAAGAGACCCAGTACTTC.

The V gene is TRBV6-5, the J gene TRBJ2-7; possibly TRBD1 for D (6 bases). Germline CDR1 is MNHEY and CDR2 is SVGAGI. This CDR3 has 14 amino acids. V was cut by 6 bases and J by 0 bases, with 12 bases left in between. CDR3 sequence (DNA): TGTGCCAGCAGCCGGGACACTGTCTCCTACGAGCAGTACTTC. Translating it yields CASSRDTVSYEQYF.

CDR3 protein: CASSQEIAGGPLYNEQFF. The DNA of the CDR3 is TGCGCCAGCAGCCAGGAAATAGCGGGAGGGCCTCTCTACAATGAGCAGTTCTTC. The chain joins TRBV4-3 to TRBJ2-1; 11 nucleotides line up with TRBD2. The CDR3 spans 18 residues. Germline CDR1 reads LGHNA; CDR2 reads YSLEER. The V and J ends lost 3 bases and 3 bases, in that order; junction bases with no gene match: 10.

This chain links TRBV4-2 with TRBJ1-2; 9 nucleotides align to TRBD1. Germline V gene sequence: CDR1 LGHNA, CDR2 YNFKEQ. The CDR3 runs to 16 residues. The V segment lost 0 bases and the J segment 6 bases; nucleotides outside the gene matches: 8. Here the CDR3 DNA reads TGTGCCAGCAGCCAAGAGGGGGGACAGGGCATCGATGGCTACACCTTC. Translation gives CASSQEGGQGIDGYTF.